This T cell receptor (beta chain) was captured in a study of cytomegalovirus exposure and HLA in healthy donors. Study-wide background: Early released data had tens of millions of unique TCRs, all coming from HLA-typed donors. Whole-study results and caveats: Within the data, a cluster of highly shared sequence variants was likely a sequencing artifact. Prediction of most subjects' HLA-A and HLA-B alleles by TCR beta sequences was reportedly accurate. Later genetic work tied a missense DCLRE1C variant to beta-chain V and J trimming.

On this clone: Its antigen is currently unknown.

13 Jbeta primers and 60 Vbeta primers were used for the PCR. Using immunoSEQ multiplex PCR, the repertoire was profiled, and TCRdb retains in-frame clones only, with some absent. In the table there are some 190,000 clones, around 78% of which are singletons. V was trimmed by 5 bases and J by 6 bases, leaving 20 bases between them. Germline lookup yields CDR1 GTSNPN and CDR2 SVGIG (reference sequence). CDR3 length equals 15 residues. The specimen was PBMCs. The TCR was taken from a woman in her 30s in good health and CMV-seropositive. The V call is TRBV30, the J call TRBJ2-1; D may be TRBD2 (6 bases). CDR3 region: CAWLLLAKNRNEQFF. CDR3 DNA sequence: TGTGCCTGGTTACTGCTAGCGAAGAATCGCAATGAGCAGTTCTTC.